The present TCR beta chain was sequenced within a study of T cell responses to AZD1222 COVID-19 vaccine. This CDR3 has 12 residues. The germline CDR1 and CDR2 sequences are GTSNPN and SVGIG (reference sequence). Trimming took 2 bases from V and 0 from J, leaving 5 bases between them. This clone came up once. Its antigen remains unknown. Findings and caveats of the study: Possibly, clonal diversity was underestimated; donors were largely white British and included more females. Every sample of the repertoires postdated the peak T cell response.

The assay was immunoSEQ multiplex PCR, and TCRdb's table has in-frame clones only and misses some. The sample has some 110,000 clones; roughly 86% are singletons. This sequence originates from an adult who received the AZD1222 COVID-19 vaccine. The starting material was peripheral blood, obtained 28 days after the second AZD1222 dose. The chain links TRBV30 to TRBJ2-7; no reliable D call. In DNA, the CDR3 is TGTGCCTGGAGTCAATCCTCCTACGAGCAGTACTTC. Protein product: CAWSQSSYEQYF.